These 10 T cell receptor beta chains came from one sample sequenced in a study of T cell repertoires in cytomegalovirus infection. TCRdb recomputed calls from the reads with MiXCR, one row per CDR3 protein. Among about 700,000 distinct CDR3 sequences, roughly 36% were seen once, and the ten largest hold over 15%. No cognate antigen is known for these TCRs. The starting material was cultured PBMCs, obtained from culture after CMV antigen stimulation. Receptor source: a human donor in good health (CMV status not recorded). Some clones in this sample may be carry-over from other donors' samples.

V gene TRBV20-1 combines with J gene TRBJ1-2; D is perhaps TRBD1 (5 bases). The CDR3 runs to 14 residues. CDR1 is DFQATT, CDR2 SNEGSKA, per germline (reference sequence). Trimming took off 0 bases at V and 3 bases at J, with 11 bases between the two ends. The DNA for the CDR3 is TGCAGTGCTAGAGATATGGGGGTAGACTATGGCTACACCTTC. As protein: CSARDMGVDYGYTF.

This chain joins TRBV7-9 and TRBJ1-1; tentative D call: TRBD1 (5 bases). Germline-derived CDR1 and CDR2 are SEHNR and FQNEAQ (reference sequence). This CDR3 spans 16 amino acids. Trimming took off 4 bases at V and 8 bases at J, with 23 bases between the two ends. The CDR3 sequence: CASSSTLLTGPKEAFF. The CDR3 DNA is TGTGCCAGCAGCTCAACCCTTTTAACAGGCCCGAAAGAAGCTTTCTTT.

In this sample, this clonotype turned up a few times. The CDR3 spells CASSLGPPGGNQPQHF. Here the CDR3 DNA reads TGTGCCAGCAGTTTGGGACCCCCTGGGGGCAATCAGCCCCAGCATTTT. The V and J genes are TRBV12-3 or TRBV12-4 and TRBJ1-5; a possible D gene is TRBD1 (5 bases). Trimming left V 3 bases short and J 2 bases short, with 14 bases between. The CDR3 loop spans 16 amino acids.

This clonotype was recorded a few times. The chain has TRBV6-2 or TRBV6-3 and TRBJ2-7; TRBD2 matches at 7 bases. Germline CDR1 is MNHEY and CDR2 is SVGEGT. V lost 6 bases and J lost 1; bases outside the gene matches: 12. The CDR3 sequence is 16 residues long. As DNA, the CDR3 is TGTGCCAGCAGCCGGCCCGGGACTACCCTTTCCTACGAGCAGTACTTC. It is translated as CASSRPGTTLSYEQYF.

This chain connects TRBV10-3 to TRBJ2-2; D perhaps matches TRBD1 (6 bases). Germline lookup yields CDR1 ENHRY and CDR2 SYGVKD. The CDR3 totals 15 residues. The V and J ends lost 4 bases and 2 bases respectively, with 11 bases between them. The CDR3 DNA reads TGTGCCATCAGTGGTGGGACACTTAACACCGGGGAGCTGTTTTTT. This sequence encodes CAISGGTLNTGELFF.

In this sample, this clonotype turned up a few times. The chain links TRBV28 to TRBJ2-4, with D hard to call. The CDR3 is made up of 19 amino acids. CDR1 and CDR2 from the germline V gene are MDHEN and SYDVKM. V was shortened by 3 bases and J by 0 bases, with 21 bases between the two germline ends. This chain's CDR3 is CASSFGGPLPGLAKNIQYF. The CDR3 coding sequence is TGTGCCAGCAGTTTCGGCGGACCTCTACCGGGTCTAGCCAAAAACATTCAGTACTTC. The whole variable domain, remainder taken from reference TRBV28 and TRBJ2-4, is DVKVTQSSRYLVKRTGEKVFLECVQDMDHENMFWYRQDPGLGLRLIYFSYDVKMKEKGDIPEGYSVSREKKERFSLILESASTNQTSMYLCASSFGGPLPGLAKNIQYFGAGTRLSVL.

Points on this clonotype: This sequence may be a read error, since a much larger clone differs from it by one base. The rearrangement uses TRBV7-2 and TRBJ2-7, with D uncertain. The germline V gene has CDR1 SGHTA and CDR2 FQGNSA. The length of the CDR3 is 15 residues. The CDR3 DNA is TGTGCCGGCAGCTTGAGGTCTGCCCAAACCTACGAGCAGTACTTC. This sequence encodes CAGSLRSAQTYEQYF.

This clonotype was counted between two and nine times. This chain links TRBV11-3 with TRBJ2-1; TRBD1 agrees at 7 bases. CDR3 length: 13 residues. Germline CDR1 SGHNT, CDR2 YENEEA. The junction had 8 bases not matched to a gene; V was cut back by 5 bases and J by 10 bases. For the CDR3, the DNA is TGTGCCAGCAGCACCCGACAGGGCAGGGAGCAGTTCTTC. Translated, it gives CASSTRQGREQFF. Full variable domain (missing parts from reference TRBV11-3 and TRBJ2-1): EAGVVQSPRYKIIEKKQPVAFWCNPISGHNTLYWYLQNLGQGPELLIRYENEEAVDDSQLPKDRFSAERLKGVDSTLKIQPAELGDSAVYLCASSTRQGREQFFGPGTRLTVL.

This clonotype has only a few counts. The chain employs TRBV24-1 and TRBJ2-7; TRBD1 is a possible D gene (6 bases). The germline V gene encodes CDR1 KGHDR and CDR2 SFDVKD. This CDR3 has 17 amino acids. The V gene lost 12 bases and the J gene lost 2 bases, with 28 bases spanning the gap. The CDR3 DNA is TGTGCCTCCGTCCGGGACACCCGTTACCTTCTGCCCTACGAGCAGTACTTC. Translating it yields CASVRDTRYLLPYEQYF.

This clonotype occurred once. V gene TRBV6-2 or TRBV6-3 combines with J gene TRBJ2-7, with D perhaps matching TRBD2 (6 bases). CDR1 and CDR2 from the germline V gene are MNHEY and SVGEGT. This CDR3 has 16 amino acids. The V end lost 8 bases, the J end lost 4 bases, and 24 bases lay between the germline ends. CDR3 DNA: TGTGCCAGCGGCCTCTCGGGGGACCGCCTCGGGTACGAGCAGTACTTC. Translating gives CASGLSGDRLGYEQYF.